The TCR beta chain under discussion was sequenced for a study of shared clonotypes between healthy human individuals. Turning to the study itself: Used for every donor were three CD4 naive, three CD4 memory, two CD8 naive and one CD8 memory plate. Study observations and caveats: When naive CD4 clonotypes were compared across a handful of donors, approximately 5% were shared. Lower generation probabilities were found for non-shared clonotypes than for those shared by all four donors. The small donor group covered limited genetic and exposure diversity.

About this clone: What it binds is unknown.

V lost 4 bases, J lost 2 bases, and 16 bases lay in between. The CDR3 totals 16 residues. Germline CDR1 and CDR2: SGHRS and YFSETQ. The assay was immunoSEQ multiplex PCR, and TCRdb's table has in-frame clones only and misses some. The sample consists of around 700,000 clones, approximately 79% of them appearing once. Sequencing input: memory CD4+ T cells sorted from blood. The sample's subset: CD45RA-negative fraction. The receptor was isolated from a woman in her 30s in good health. The gene calls are TRBV5-1 and TRBJ1-3; the D gene is possibly TRBD1 (5 bases). The CDR3 sequence is CASSPMPGTAGNTIYF. In nucleotides, the CDR3 is TGCGCCAGCAGCCCTATGCCGGGGACGGCTGGAAACACCATATATTTT.